The 15 T cell receptor beta chains listed next were all sequenced from one sample in a study of glioma-infiltrating T cells. Using RNA template, CDR3s of TCR alpha and beta were amplified with iRepertoire arm-PCR. TCRdb used MiXCR to reprocess the multiplex PCR reads, holding one entry per CDR3 protein. The sample records around 44,000 distinct CDR3 sequences, 20% to 25% being singletons. Material for sequencing was glioma tissue, nonneoplastic brain tissue, or PBMCs (not recorded which). The receptor set was obtained from a human donor with low-grade glioma or glioblastoma, undergoing nonglioma brain surgery, or in good health (not recorded which).

This clonotype was recorded many times. The chain carries TRBV20-1 and TRBJ2-5; 7 nucleotides align to TRBD2. Trimming at V came to 0 bases and at J to 1 base, leaving 5 bases not matched to a gene. This CDR3 is built from 15 residues. The V gene's germline CDR1 is DFQATT and CDR2 SNEGSKA (reference sequence). This CDR3 is CSARDEGGGQETQYF. CDR3 in DNA: TGCAGTGCTAGAGATGAAGGCGGGGGCCAAGAGACCCAGTACTTC.

The V gene is TRBV27, the J gene TRBJ2-2; D is possibly TRBD1 or TRBD2 (6 bases each). The CDR3 contains 16 residues. V gave up 6 bases and J gave up 4 bases, with 18 bases separating them. Germline V gene sequence: CDR1 MNHEY, CDR2 SMNVEV (reference sequence). CDR3 residues: CASSLHIGGGTGELFF. The CDR3, as DNA: TGTGCCAGCAGCCTACACATCGGAGGGGGCACCGGGGAGCTGTTTTTT.

This clonotype was recorded many times. The chain employs TRBV14 and TRBJ2-1; D perhaps matches TRBD2 (5 bases). V gave up 0 bases and J gave up 9 bases, with 15 bases separating them. CDR1 and CDR2 from the germline V gene are SGHDN and FVKESK. The length of the CDR3 is 15 residues. CDR3 region: CASSQDGFRTGEQFF. CDR3 sequence (DNA): TGTGCCAGCAGCCAAGATGGATTTAGGACTGGTGAGCAGTTCTTC.

This chain connects TRBV27 to TRBJ2-7, with D perhaps matching TRBD1 or TRBD2 (6 bases each). With 3 bases removed from V and 3 bases from J, the gap between germline ends came to 9 bases. The CDR3 contains 13 residues. CDR1 and CDR2 from the germline V gene are MNHEY and SMNVEV (reference sequence). The CDR3 here is CASSLRGVYEQYF. CDR3 coding DNA: TGTGCCAGCAGTTTGAGGGGGGTCTACGAGCAGTACTTC.

The chain uses TRBV3-1 and TRBJ2-5, with D perhaps TRBD2 (6 bases). This CDR3 comprises 16 residues. The germline V gene encodes CDR1 LGHDT and CDR2 YNNKEL (reference sequence). V was cut by 6 bases and J by 9 bases, with 26 bases left in between. The chain's CDR3 is CASSPLAPQFPEAQYF. CDR3 sequence (DNA): TGTGCCAGCAGTCCCCTAGCGCCCCAGTTCCCGGAGGCCCAGTACTTC.

On this clonotype: The junction and the germline gene differ at one end; a read error may be behind it. The chain joins TRBV7-2 to TRBJ1-2; no firm D call. The CDR3 extends over 15 amino acids. Germline loops: CDR1 SGHTA, CDR2 FQGNSA. The CDR3 loop is CASSLGEGFGYVYTF. CDR3 DNA: TGTGCCAGCAGCTTAGGTGAGGGCTTTGGGTATGTCTACACCTTC.

The gene calls are TRBV12-3 or TRBV12-4 and TRBJ2-4; D not resolved. This CDR3 spans 14 amino acids. V shed 1 base and J shed 0 bases, with 4 bases lying between them. CDR3 sequence (DNA): TGTGCCAGCAGTTTAGAGTTAGCCAAAAACATTCAGTACTTC. This translates into CASSLELAKNIQYF.

This clonotype showed up just a few times. The chain is built from TRBV12-3 or TRBV12-4 and TRBJ2-7; D possibly corresponds to TRBD1 (6 bases). CDR3 length: 14 residues. Trimming cost V 5 bases and J 3 bases, with 14 bases left between them. CDR3 in DNA: TGTGCCAGCAGTGATACCGGGACAAACTACGAGCAGTACTTC. Translating gives CASSDTGTNYEQYF.

This clonotype was counted at least ten times. V is TRBV2 and J is TRBJ2-1, with TRBD1 matching over 9 bases. Trimming at V came to 6 bases and at J to 8 bases, leaving 2 bases not matched to a gene. CDR3 length equals 12 residues. CDR1 and CDR2 from the germline V gene are SNHLY and FYNNEI. CDR3 sequence reads: CASRGQGDEQFF. Written as DNA, the CDR3 is TGTGCCAGCAGGGGACAGGGCGATGAGCAGTTCTTC.

This clonotype was recorded only once. The chain is built from TRBV7-6 and TRBJ2-3; the D is unclear. The CDR3 runs to 12 residues. The ends were cut back, 11 bases at V and 8 bases at J, with 17 bases in the middle. The germline CDR1 and CDR2 sequences are SGHVS and FNYEAQ. The CDR3: CARRSEPATQYF. DNA of the CDR3: TGTGCCCGCCGCTCCGAGCCAGCTACGCAGTATTTT.

This chain's CDR3 is CASSLMGGSYNEQFF. The CDR3 region has the DNA TGCGCCAGCAGCTTGATGGGGGGCTCCTACAATGAGCAGTTCTTC. This chain links TRBV5-1 with TRBJ2-1, with a tentative D call TRBD2 (6 bases). The germline V and J ends were trimmed by 1 base and 0 bases, with 8 bases remaining between them. In germline, CDR1 is SGHRS, CDR2 YFSETQ. The CDR3 totals 15 residues.

Comment on this clonotype: This clone may be a read error of a much larger clone one base away. This sequence joins TRBV9 and TRBJ1-1; D unclear. Germline CDR1 is SGDLS and CDR2 is YYNGEE. This CDR3 comprises 13 residues. The CDR3 loop reads CASSLTDVPEVFF. The CDR3 DNA is TGTGCCAGCAGCCTGACGGACGTCCCTGAAGTTTTCTTT. Looking up the rest from reference TRBV9 and TRBJ1-1 gives the full variable domain: DSGVTQTPKHLITATGQRVTLRCSPRSGDLSVYWYQQSLDQGLQFLIQYYNGEERAKGNILERFSAQQFPDLHSELNLSSLELGDSALYFCASSLTDVPEVFFGQGTRLTVV.

The table lists this clonotype with a few counts. V usage is TRBV13 and J usage is TRBJ1-1; 8 positions agree with TRBD1. CDR1 PRHDT and CDR2 FYEKMQ come from the germline V gene (reference sequence). This CDR3 comprises 15 residues. V gave up 3 bases and J gave up 0 bases; unmatched junction bases: 3. The CDR3 region has the DNA TGTGCCAGCAGCTTGGGACAGGTCATGAACACTGAAGCTTTCTTT. Translation: CASSLGQVMNTEAFF.

As regards this clonotype: Being one base from a much bigger clone, this may be a read error. V and J are TRBV2 and TRBJ2-1, with 12 nucleotides matching TRBD2. This CDR3 spans 15 amino acids. From germline, CDR1 is SNHLY and CDR2 FYNNEI. CDR3 residues: CASSTTSGGWNGQFF. The CDR3, as DNA: TGTGCCAGCAGCACTACTAGCGGGGGGTGGAATGGGCAGTTCTTC.

Many counts were recorded for this clonotype. The V gene is TRBV4-1, the J gene TRBJ1-5; D not resolved. The V gene's germline CDR1 is MGHRA and CDR2 YSYEKL. The CDR3 is 13 residues long. Trimming left V 4 bases short and J 1 base short, with 5 bases between. The CDR3: CASSPESNQPQHF. The CDR3 bases are TGCGCCAGCAGCCCCGAGAGCAATCAGCCCCAGCATTTT.